The 27 T cell receptor beta chains below all came from one sample that was sequenced in a study of blood T cells in healthy people across ages. The use of a sample-barcoded 5' primer and a J-beta primer mix characterized a second PCR of roughly 6 to 11 cycles. TCRdb used MiXCR to reprocess the 5' RACE reads, holding one entry per CDR3 protein. Counted here are about 780,000 distinct CDR3 sequences, 35% to 60% occurring once; the ten biggest clones make up roughly 18%. Material for sequencing was blood. These TCRs come from an elderly man in good health.

The J gene is TRBJ2-1, the V gene TRBV12-3 or TRBV12-4; the match to TRBD1 covers 7 bases. This CDR3 is built from 15 residues. The junction had 10 bases not matched to a gene; V was cut back by 5 bases and J by 6 bases. The CDR3 region has the DNA TGTGCCAGCAGTAGGGCAGGGGGTTATACCAATGAGCAGTTCTTC. It specifies CASSRAGGYTNEQFF.

This clonotype has a count of ten or more. CDR3 region: CASSPLAGRETQYF. The CDR3 DNA reads TGCGCCAGCAGCCCACTAGCGGGACGGGAGACCCAGTACTTC. V usage is TRBV5-1 and J usage is TRBJ2-5; 10 nucleotides line up with TRBD2. The germline CDR1 and CDR2 sequences are SGHRS and YFSETQ. V dropped 4 bases and J dropped 5; count of bases not matched to a gene: 5. This CDR3 is built from 14 residues.

For this clonotype: This may be a read error: a much more frequent sequence differs by one nucleotide. The V and J genes are TRBV29-1 and TRBJ2-3, with D possibly TRBD2 on 6 matching bases. Germline V CDR1 and CDR2: SQVTM, ANQGSEA. Trimming took off 7 bases at V and 10 bases at J, with 15 bases between the two ends. This CDR3 is 11 amino acids long. The CDR3 DNA follows: TGCAGCGGGGAAGAGGGCGGGGCGCAGTATTTT. Translation gives CSGEEGGAQYF.

The table lists this clonotype with a few counts. The rearrangement links TRBV18 to TRBJ1-6; 9 positions agree with TRBD1. V lost 2 bases and J lost 0; bases outside the gene matches: 2. CDR3 length: 17 residues. Looked up from germline, CDR1 is KGHSH and CDR2 is LQKENI. CDR3 amino acids: CASSPDRGSSYNSPLHF. The CDR3 DNA follows: TGTGCCAGCTCACCAGACAGGGGGAGCTCCTATAATTCACCCCTCCACTTT.

The rearrangement uses TRBV2 and TRBJ1-2; tentatively, D is TRBD1 (6 bases). Per the germline V gene, CDR1 is SNHLY and CDR2 is FYNNEI. V was pared by 9 bases and J by 0 bases, with 17 bases between. The CDR3 covers 15 residues. In nucleotides, the CDR3 is TGTGCCAGTCGGGCTGAGGCAGGGGCTAACTATGGCTACACCTTC. Its protein product is CASRAEAGANYGYTF. Full variable domain (outside the CDR3, taken from reference TRBV2 and TRBJ1-2): EPEVTQTPSHQVTQMGQEVILRCVPISNHLYFYWYRQILGQKVEFLVSFYNNEISEKSEIFDDQFSVERPDGSNFTLKIRSTKLEDSAMYFCASRAEAGANYGYTFGSGTRLTVV.

The table lists this clonotype with a few counts. The chain couples TRBV5-1 to TRBJ2-1; the D is unclear. The CDR3 contains 14 residues. Per germline, CDR1 SGHRS and CDR2 YFSETQ. V shed 0 bases and J shed 10 bases, with 14 bases lying between them. The CDR3 DNA sequence: TGCGCCAGCAGCTTGGATACTCGGGCCGGGGAGCAGTTCTTC. It yields the protein CASSLDTRAGEQFF.

This clonotype was picked up a small number of times. This chain connects TRBV29-1 to TRBJ1-5; D is perhaps TRBD1 (6 bases). This CDR3 has 12 residues. Trimming removed 4 bases at V and 6 bases at J, with 10 bases between. Germline V gene data show CDR1 as SQVTM and CDR2 as ANQGSEA. CDR3: CSVGDIGQPQHF. The CDR3 nucleotides are TGCAGCGTTGGGGACATTGGTCAGCCCCAGCATTTT.

V and J are TRBV12-3 or TRBV12-4 and TRBJ2-2, with a possible D match to TRBD1 (6 bases). V lost 0 bases to trimming and J lost 3 bases, with 11 bases between them. The CDR3 loop spans 16 amino acids. The CDR3 DNA reads as TGTGCCAGCAGTTTAGCGTGGACAGATTACACCGGGGAGCTGTTTTTT. Translating gives CASSLAWTDYTGELFF.

The chain couples TRBV28 to TRBJ2-1; D is unclear. V lost 5 bases and J lost 3, with 11 bases in between. Germline CDR1 reads MDHEN; CDR2 reads SYDVKM. The CDR3 is made up of 14 amino acids. The CDR3 bases are TGTGCCAGCAGTGTTGGGCAGTTCTACAATGAGCAGTTCTTC. Translation gives CASSVGQFYNEQFF.

This clonotype appeared a few times. The chain joins TRBV20-1 to TRBJ2-3; TRBD1 aligns across 7 bases. This CDR3 has 15 amino acids. The germline CDR1 and CDR2 sequences are DFQATT and SNEGSKA (reference sequence). V was clipped by 5 bases and J by 3 bases; unmatched bases: 11. The CDR3 DNA sequence: TGCAGTGCTGATACCGGGACAGAAATGACAGATACGCAGTATTTT. Translation gives CSADTGTEMTDTQYF.

The chain combines TRBV5-5 with TRBJ1-5; TRBD1 is a possible D gene (6 bases). The CDR3 spans 15 residues. In germline, CDR1 is SGHKS, CDR2 YYEKEE (reference sequence). V was clipped by 0 bases and J by 5 bases, with 12 bases between them. The CDR3 loop reads CASSLDWRGDQPQHF. The CDR3 region has the DNA TGTGCCAGCAGCTTGGATTGGAGGGGGGATCAGCCCCAGCATTTT.

This clonotype was recorded many times. This chain links TRBV29-1 with TRBJ2-1; D may be TRBD2 (6 bases). The CDR3 spans 14 residues. CDR1 and CDR2 (germline): SQVTM, ANQGSEA. V was clipped by 1 base and J by 2 bases, with 9 bases between them. Here the CDR3 DNA reads TGCAGCGTTGAAGCGGGAGTACCCTACAATGAGCAGTTCTTC. It yields the protein CSVEAGVPYNEQFF.

The chain combines TRBV18 with TRBJ2-7, with a weak D call TRBD1 (5 bases). Trimming took off 3 bases at V and 2 bases at J, with 11 bases between the two ends. Looked up from germline, CDR1 is KGHSH and CDR2 is LQKENI. The CDR3 totals 14 residues. This CDR3 is CASSPSGNPYEQYF. CDR3 DNA: TGTGCCAGCTCACCCTCAGGGAATCCCTACGAGCAGTACTTC.

CDR3: CASSYSGPSGELFF. CDR3 DNA: TGTGCCAGCAGTTACTCTGGGCCCTCCGGGGAGCTGTTTTTT. The rearrangement uses TRBV6-5 and TRBJ2-2; D is undetermined. CDR1 and CDR2 (germline): MNHEY, SVGAGI. This CDR3 spans 14 amino acids. Trimming took 0 bases from V and 6 from J, leaving 8 bases between them.

The chain uses TRBV5-1 and TRBJ1-2; no definite D call. The CDR3 spans 14 residues. Germline-derived CDR1 and CDR2 are SGHRS and YFSETQ. Trimming removed 0 bases at V and 7 bases at J, with 13 bases between. CDR3: CASSLAEGKRGYTF. DNA of the CDR3: TGCGCCAGCAGCTTGGCCGAGGGCAAACGTGGCTACACCTTC.

CDR3 DNA: TGCAGTGCCAACTTAGCGGGAGGGGCCTACGAGCAGTACTTC. This translates into CSANLAGGAYEQYF. The chain carries TRBV20-1 and TRBJ2-7; 11 bases agree with TRBD2. This CDR3 region has 14 residues. V dropped 6 bases and J dropped 2; count of bases not matched to a gene: 6. CDR1 and CDR2 from the germline V gene are DFQATT and SNEGSKA (reference sequence).

The rearrangement joins TRBV9 to TRBJ2-1; 15 bases fit TRBD2. J gave up 9 bases and V 3 bases, and 16 bases lay outside the gene matches. The germline V gene has CDR1 SGDLS and CDR2 YYNGEE. The CDR3 has 19 residues. CDR3 protein: CASSAPGTSGRIGNGEQFF. For the CDR3, the DNA is TGTGCCAGCAGCGCACCCGGGACTAGCGGGAGGATCGGCAATGGTGAGCAGTTCTTC. Full variable domain (remainder filled in from reference TRBV9 and TRBJ2-1): DSGVTQTPKHLITATGQRVTLRCSPRSGDLSVYWYQQSLDQGLQFLIQYYNGEERAKGNILERFSAQQFPDLHSELNLSSLELGDSALYFCASSAPGTSGRIGNGEQFFGPGTRLTVL.

J is TRBJ1-4 and V is TRBV27; 7 bases are a match to TRBD1. The CDR3 loop spans 15 amino acids. Germline V gives CDR1 MNHEY, CDR2 SMNVEV (reference sequence). After removal of 2 bases from V and 5 bases from J, the junction contained 5 bases not matched to a gene. The CDR3 region is CASSLGDSRNEKLFF. The CDR3 DNA reads as TGTGCCAGCAGTTTAGGGGACAGCCGAAATGAAAAACTGTTTTTT.

The rearrangement uses TRBV28 and TRBJ2-5, with no clear D. V lost 1 base and J lost 6, with 9 bases in between. Germline V lookup: CDR1 MDHEN, CDR2 SYDVKM. The CDR3 is made up of 13 amino acids. CDR3 nucleotides: TGTGCCAGCAGTTTATCCGCCGTAAAGACCCAGTACTTC. Translated, it gives CASSLSAVKTQYF.

This clonotype has at least ten counts. The V and J genes are TRBV29-1 and TRBJ2-7; D might be TRBD1 (6 bases). This CDR3 region has 16 residues. CDR1 is SQVTM, CDR2 ANQGSEA, per germline. V lost 6 bases and J 1 base, leaving 22 bases between the germline ends. The CDR3 DNA reads as TGCAGCGTAAACGCGCCTAGCCTAAGGGGGTCCTACGAGCAGTACTTC. It translates to CSVNAPSLRGSYEQYF.

This chain connects TRBV11-2 to TRBJ2-1, with 9 nucleotides matching TRBD2. Trimming at V came to 1 base and at J to 9 bases, leaving 10 bases not matched to a gene. Germline values: CDR1 SGHAT, CDR2 FQNNGV. The CDR3 totals 16 residues. The CDR3 spells CASSLVTAGGVGEQFF. In DNA, the CDR3 is TGTGCCAGCAGCTTAGTTACAGCGGGAGGTGTGGGTGAGCAGTTCTTC.

The chain joins TRBV6-4 to TRBJ2-5; tentatively, D is TRBD1 (6 bases). The germline V and J ends were trimmed by 7 bases and 4 bases, with 13 bases remaining between them. CDR1 MRHNA and CDR2 SNTAGT come from the germline V gene. The CDR3 runs to 13 residues. The CDR3 DNA follows: TGTGCCAGCATCACAGGGTATCGAGAGACCCAGTACTTC. It is translated as CASITGYRETQYF.

The chain links TRBV20-1 to TRBJ1-2; D is perhaps TRBD1 (5 bases). This CDR3 is built from 13 residues. The V and J ends lost 6 bases and 5 bases respectively, with 16 bases between them. Germline CDR1 and CDR2: DFQATT and SNEGSKA (reference sequence). The CDR3 sequence: CSALLQGIYGYTF. The CDR3 nucleotides read TGCAGTGCCCTATTGCAGGGTATTTATGGCTACACCTTC.

This clonotype has only a few counts. The chain links TRBV4-3 to TRBJ2-7; D is tentatively TRBD1 or TRBD2 (5 bases each). Trimming shortened V by 2 bases and J by 5 bases, and 13 bases separated the two germline ends. CDR3 size: 14 residues. Germline assignment: CDR1 LGHNA and CDR2 YSLEER. CDR3 nucleotide sequence: TGCGCCAGCAGCCAAACTCAGAGGGGCCACGAGCAGTACTTC. It yields the protein CASSQTQRGHEQYF.

V is TRBV4-3 and J is TRBJ2-7; D may match TRBD1 or TRBD2 (5 bases each). The last part of the DNA fits TRBJ2-5 better; the J call may be wrong. The CDR3 loop spans 16 amino acids. Germline CDR1 is LGHNA and CDR2 is YSLEER. CDR3 sequence (DNA): TGCGCCAGCAGCCAAGATTATAAGGGGACCCAGGAGACCCAGTACTTC. Amino acids: CASSQDYKGTQETQYF.

The sample holds a few counts of this clonotype. A single base separates this from a much larger clone, so it may be a read error. The V gene is TRBV29-1, the J gene TRBJ2-7; TRBD1 agrees at 10 bases. CDR1 and CDR2 from the germline V gene are SQVTM and ANQGSEA. CDR3 size: 15 residues. The CDR3 DNA sequence: TGCGGCGTTGAAATAAACGGGACAGGGGTATACGAGCAGTACTTC. Residues: CGVEINGTGVYEQYF.

The V gene is TRBV7-2, the J gene TRBJ1-1; D is unresolved. V was trimmed by 8 bases and J by 1 base, leaving 11 bases between them. The length of the CDR3 is 13 residues. CDR1 and CDR2 (germline): SGHTA, FQGNSA. The CDR3 nucleotides are TGTGCCAGCGCGCTTACAGAGAACACTGAAGCTTTCTTT. This gives the protein CASALTENTEAFF.